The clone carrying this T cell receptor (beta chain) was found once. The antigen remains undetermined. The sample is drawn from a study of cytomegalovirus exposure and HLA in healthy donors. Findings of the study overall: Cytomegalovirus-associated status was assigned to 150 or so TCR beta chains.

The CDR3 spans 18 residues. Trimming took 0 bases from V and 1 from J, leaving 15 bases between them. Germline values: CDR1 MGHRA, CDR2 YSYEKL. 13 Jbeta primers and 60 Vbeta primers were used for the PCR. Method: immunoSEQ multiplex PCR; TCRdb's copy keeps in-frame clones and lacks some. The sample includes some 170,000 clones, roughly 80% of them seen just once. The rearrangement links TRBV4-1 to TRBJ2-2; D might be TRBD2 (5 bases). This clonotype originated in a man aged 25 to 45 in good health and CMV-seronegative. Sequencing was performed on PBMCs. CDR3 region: CASSQERVGKGNTGELFF. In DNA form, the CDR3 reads TGCGCCAGCAGCCAAGAACGGGTCGGGAAGGGGAACACCGGGGAGCTGTTTTTT.